The text below deals with one TCR beta chain. Its target is unknown. This specimen belongs to a study of cytomegalovirus exposure and HLA in healthy donors. Study-level findings and limits: A few chains tied to CMV proved CMV antigen-specific in vitro. The study flagged 150 to 200 TCR beta chains as cytomegalovirus-associated. In an earlier analysis, in under 700 donors, most V segments appeared productive either ~90% or ~30% of the time. Most TCR sequences were uncommon, yet certain public TCRs appeared in many donors.

Germline values: CDR1 SGHRS, CDR2 YFSETQ. The CDR3 extends over 12 amino acids. V was clipped by 4 bases and J by 8 bases, with 12 bases between them. Primers: 60 Vbeta forward and 13 Jbeta reverse. Some clones are missing from TCRdb's copy, which holds only in-frame ones; the method was immunoSEQ multiplex PCR. Of hundreds of thousands of clones in the sample, roughly 90% are singletons; the top ten hold approximately 2%. The clonotype was recovered from a woman aged 18-30 years in good health and CMV-seronegative. V gene TRBV5-1 combines with J gene TRBJ1-2; no firm D call. The sample consisted of PBMCs. The CDR3 DNA reads as TGCGCCAGCAGCCGGGTTTCTGGGGGCTACACCTTC. It encodes CASSRVSGGYTF.